This T cell receptor (beta chain) was identified during a study of blood T cell repertoires in COVID-19. For the study at large: Italy, Spain and the United States were the sources of the convalescent and acute COVID-19 samples. PBMCs, B-cell-depleted T cells, or T cells were the source of the cDNA or gDNA that made up the material.

Germline V gene sequence: CDR1 SQVTM, CDR2 ANQGSEA. This CDR3 comprises 12 residues. V was shortened by 5 bases and J by 12 bases, with 17 bases between the two germline ends. As originally analysed: Using reference gene primer amplification, nucleated cell counts were estimated. The assay was immunoSEQ multiplex PCR, and TCRdb's table has in-frame clones only and misses some. V and J calls and clone size are those listed in that table; D and trimming were worked out from the DNA. Of around 280,000 clones listed, approximately 86% were seen once; the top ten hold approximately 2%. This TCR came from a woman aged 25 to 39 who had recovered from COVID-19. The sample taken for sequencing was peripheral blood. The genes are TRBV29-1 and TRBJ2-1, with D hard to call. DNA of the CDR3: TGCAGCGTTCGTCCACCAGGTACATGGCAGTTCTTC. This encodes CSVRPPGTWQFF.